Below are 21 T cell receptor beta chains sequenced from a single sample in a study of T cells in localized non-small cell lung cancer. The assay was immunoSEQ multiplex PCR, and TCRdb's table has in-frame clones only and misses some. The sample includes some 50,000 clones, around nine tenths seen only once; the top ten take about 15%. The source material was PBMCs, sampled before any cancer treatment. The receptors were gathered from a female donor with stage II lung adenocarcinoma.

This chain joins TRBV5-1 and TRBJ2-7; D gene unclear. Trimming removed 4 bases from V and 6 bases from J, with 17 bases in between. The CDR3 sequence is 14 residues long. Germline V gene lookup returns CDR1 SGHRS and CDR2 YFSETQ. CDR3 protein: CASSLAPGGVEQYF. The CDR3 DNA reads as TGCGCCAGCAGCCTGGCCCCGGGTGGGGTCGAGCAGTACTTC.

This chain connects TRBV4-1 to TRBJ1-3; 9 nucleotides agree with TRBD1. Germline V lookup: CDR1 MGHRA, CDR2 YSYEKL. This CDR3 region has 16 residues. The junction had 7 bases not matched to a gene; V was cut back by 3 bases and J by 4 bases. CDR3 amino acids: CASSQTGTGTGNTIYF. The CDR3 DNA sequence: TGCGCCAGCAGCCAGACCGGGACAGGGACCGGAAACACCATATATTTT.

The CDR3 DNA follows: TGTGCCAGTAGTATGGTCAGGGGAGGTGAAAAACTGTTTTTT. Translating it yields CASSMVRGGEKLFF. The V gene is TRBV19, the J gene TRBJ1-4; the D gene is possibly TRBD1 (6 bases). The CDR3 is made up of 14 amino acids. V shed 3 bases and J shed 7 bases, with 12 bases lying between them. Germline V gene sequence: CDR1 LNHDA, CDR2 SQIVND (reference sequence). The variable domain in full, completed from reference TRBV19 and TRBJ1-4, reads DGGITQSPKYLFRKEGQNVTLSCEQNLNHDAMYWYRQDPGQGLRLIYYSQIVNDFQKGDIAEGYSVSREKKESFPLTVTSAQKNPTAFYLCASSMVRGGEKLFFGSGTQLSVL.

The chain links TRBV5-4 to TRBJ2-3, with 16 bases matching TRBD2. The CDR3 has 18 amino acids. Per the germline V gene, CDR1 is SGHNT and CDR2 is YYREEE (reference sequence). V shed 0 bases and J 5 bases; nucleotides not matched to a gene: 6. CDR3 DNA: TGTGCCAGCAGCTTGGCGGGACTAGCGGGGGGGCCAGGAGATACGCAGTATTTT. Protein product: CASSLAGLAGGPGDTQYF.

This sequence joins TRBV5-6 and TRBJ2-7; TRBD2 might be the D (6 bases). CDR1 and CDR2 from the germline V gene are SGHDT and YYEEEE. Trimming took off 7 bases at V and 1 base at J, with 12 bases between the two ends. This CDR3 is 13 amino acids long. The CDR3 DNA follows: TGTGCCAGCCGCGGGACCCATTCCTACGAGCAGTACTTC. It is translated as CASRGTHSYEQYF.

V is TRBV12-5 and J is TRBJ2-2; D tentatively reads TRBD1 or TRBD2 (5 bases each). Between the trimmed V and J ends, which lost 3 bases and 7 bases, there was a span of 18 bases. The CDR3 runs to 16 residues. Germline CDR1 is LGHNT and CDR2 is FRNRAP. CDR3 nucleotide sequence: TGTGCTAGTGGTTTAAGTACGCAGGGCGGAGGCGGGGAGCTGTTTTTT. Translation: CASGLSTQGGGGELFF.

The rearrangement joins TRBV11-2 to TRBJ1-1; 11 bases line up with TRBD1. The V segment lost 5 bases and the J segment 6 bases; nucleotides outside the gene matches: 5. There are 14 residues in the CDR3. Germline V gene lookup returns CDR1 SGHAT and CDR2 FQNNGV. CDR3 sequence reads: CASSGQGARAEAFF. The CDR3, as DNA: TGTGCCAGCAGCGGACAGGGGGCTCGGGCTGAAGCTTTCTTT.

The chain has TRBV12-5 and TRBJ2-1; D tentatively fits TRBD1 or TRBD2 (7 bases each). This CDR3 is built from 12 residues. Trimming took off 5 bases at V and 12 bases at J, with 14 bases between the two ends. Germline CDR1 is LGHNT and CDR2 is FRNRAP. CDR3 sequence (DNA): TGTGCTAGTGGTCAGGGGGGGTTCTCGCAGTTCTTC. It codes for CASGQGGFSQFF.

The V and J genes are TRBV6-1 and TRBJ2-7, with 9 bases matching TRBD2. Germline V gene data show CDR1 as MNHNS and CDR2 as SASEGT. V lost 5 bases to trimming and J lost 4 bases; unmatched junction nucleotides: 3. There are 13 residues in the CDR3. The CDR3 coding sequence is TGTGCCAGCAGTAGGACTAGCGCGTACGAGCAGTACTTC. Its translation: CASSRTSAYEQYF.

This chain uses TRBV19 with TRBJ1-5; D is unresolved. This CDR3 spans 14 amino acids. V was pared by 8 bases and J by 2 bases, with 13 bases between. Per germline, CDR1 LNHDA and CDR2 SQIVND (reference sequence). The CDR3 DNA follows: TGTGCCAGTCGAGTTGTCGGGGGCAATCAGCCCCAGCATTTT. Amino acids: CASRVVGGNQPQHF.

The chain couples TRBV5-1 to TRBJ2-3, with TRBD2 identical over 12 bases. Germline values: CDR1 SGHRS, CDR2 YFSETQ. The V and J ends lost 2 bases and 3 bases, in that order; junction bases with no gene match: 4. The CDR3 length is 16 residues. CDR3 sequence (DNA): TGCGCCAGCAGCTTAAGGACTAGCGGGATTACAGATACGCAGTATTTT. Translated, it gives CASSLRTSGITDTQYF.

The chain employs TRBV18 and TRBJ1-2, with D maybe TRBD1 (5 bases). CDR3 size: 14 residues. Trimming cost V 3 bases and J 6 bases, with 14 bases left between them. Germline V lookup: CDR1 KGHSH, CDR2 LQKENI. CDR3 nucleotides: TGTGCCAGCTCACCGGGGCAGGTTTTGAATGGCTACACCTTC. This translates into CASSPGQVLNGYTF.

The chain employs TRBV4-1 and TRBJ1-1, with D perhaps TRBD1 (6 bases). Germline-derived CDR1 and CDR2 are MGHRA and YSYEKL. CDR3 length equals 16 residues. Trimming took 0 bases from V and 2 from J, leaving 13 bases between them. The CDR3, as DNA: TGCGCCAGCAGCCAAGAAACAGGGAGATTCAACACTGAAGCTTTCTTT. Protein sequence: CASSQETGRFNTEAFF.

J is TRBJ1-5 and V is TRBV4-1; a possible D gene is TRBD1 (5 bases). This CDR3 is built from 13 residues. Germline V gives CDR1 MGHRA, CDR2 YSYEKL. Trimming took off 2 bases at V and 4 bases at J, with 6 bases between the two ends. CDR3 region: CASSQYRNQPQHF. DNA for the CDR3: TGCGCCAGCAGCCAATACAGGAATCAGCCCCAGCATTTT.

The chain employs TRBV7-6 and TRBJ1-5; tentatively, D is TRBD1 (5 bases). CDR3 size: 13 residues. The ends were cut back, 0 bases at V and 7 bases at J, with 7 bases in the middle. The germline gives CDR1 SGHVS, CDR2 FNYEAQ. The CDR3 sequence is CASSLARTQPQHF. DNA of the CDR3: TGTGCCAGCAGCTTAGCTCGGACACAGCCCCAGCATTTT.

V usage is TRBV7-2 and J usage is TRBJ2-3, with D unclear. CDR1 and CDR2 from the germline V gene are SGHTA and FQGNSA. This CDR3 has 13 amino acids. Trimming removed 3 bases at V and 4 bases at J, with 8 bases between. This CDR3 is CASSFPPPDTQYF. CDR3 nucleotides: TGTGCCAGCAGCTTCCCCCCCCCAGATACGCAGTATTTT.

The chain is built from TRBV7-9 and TRBJ2-4, with D possibly TRBD1 on 5 matching bases. The CDR3 spans 13 residues. Trimming cost V 5 bases and J 6 bases, with 11 bases left between them. CDR1 SEHNR and CDR2 FQNEAQ come from the germline V gene (reference sequence). CDR3 DNA sequence: TGTGCCAGCAGCCACACAGACAGAAACATTCAGTACTTC. This translates into CASSHTDRNIQYF.

This chain connects TRBV5-1 to TRBJ1-1; D is unresolved. In germline, CDR1 is SGHRS, CDR2 YFSETQ. V lost 3 bases and J 0 bases, leaving 6 bases between the germline ends. This CDR3 has 13 residues. This CDR3 is CASSWEMNTEAFF. The CDR3 DNA reads TGCGCCAGCAGCTGGGAAATGAACACTGAAGCTTTCTTT.

The table lists this clone with a few counts. This rearrangement joins TRBV9 to TRBJ1-6; tentatively, D is TRBD1 (5 bases). Trimming left V 0 bases short and J 8 bases short, with 12 bases between. Germline V gives CDR1 SGDLS, CDR2 YYNGEE. This CDR3 contains 15 residues. CDR3 in amino acids: CASSVDSQVYSPLHF. Written as DNA, the CDR3 is TGTGCCAGCAGCGTAGATTCACAGGTTTATTCACCCCTCCACTTT.

This clone has a handful of counts. V is TRBV2 and J is TRBJ1-1; D is perhaps TRBD1 (5 bases). CDR3 length equals 12 residues. From germline, CDR1 is SNHLY and CDR2 FYNNEI. V lost 4 bases to trimming and J lost 8 bases, with 11 bases between them. CDR3: CASSALQGEAFF. CDR3 nucleotide sequence: TGTGCCAGCAGTGCCTTGCAGGGCGAAGCTTTCTTT.

The chain joins TRBV11-2 to TRBJ2-5; 11 bases map to TRBD1. The CDR3 totals 17 residues. After removal of 5 bases from V and 1 base from J, the junction contained 9 bases not matched to a gene. CDR1 and CDR2 from the germline V gene are SGHAT and FQNNGV. The CDR3 coding sequence is TGTGCCAGCAGCCGGACAGGGGGCGCCTATTTCCAAGAGACCCAGTACTTC. It encodes CASSRTGGAYFQETQYF.